This record covers a single T cell receptor beta chain. This clonotype was found many times. This clone's antigen is unknown. One base away there is no much larger clone; base qualities are not given. The data are from a study of beta chain bispecific antibodies for T cell cancers (dated by TCRdb to 2020 to 2022). As for the study more broadly: Healthy donor T cells were cocultured with T cell leukemia lines and bispecific antibodies, and TRBV sequencing of the surviving cells was then used to measure how much each TRBV family was depleted. On the cell surface, TRBV12 (TRBV12-3) was expressed by Jurkat cells, whereas TRBV5-5 was expressed by HPB-ALL cells. What the study reported, not specific to this receptor: Every sequenced sample was a mix of normal T cells and leukemia cell line cells, and most of the targeted TRBV signal originated from the leukemia cells instead of the normal T cells. Cross-reactivity of the anti-TRBV5-5 antibody with TRBV5-6 was attributed to high sequence similarity between the two genes.

Between the V and J ends, shortened by 3 bases and 5 bases respectively, the junction contains 14 bases. Counted from cysteine to phenylalanine, this CDR3 has 15 amino acids. Just CDR3 DNA is preserved here, 45 bases in frame from base 1. CDR1 LNHDA and CDR2 SQIVND were looked up in the germline V gene (reference sequence). Unique molecular identifier barcodes were incorporated into the libraries and were used for clonotype quantification. Qiagen AllPrep DNA/RNA Micro kits were used to isolate total RNA, and an Agilent TapeStation was used to check RNA quality. TCR beta libraries were constructed by 5' RACE, in which cDNA synthesis was followed by two PCR steps with TCR beta constant-region gene-specific primers. Sequencing of the TCR beta libraries was performed on an Illumina MiSeq platform. For the original study's pipeline: Reads were processed with MIGEC, MiXCR and VDJtools. Clonotype frequency was calculated as the fraction of unique molecular identifiers assigned to a given clonotype among all unique molecular identifiers in the sample. Any TRBV gene that IMGT lists as a pseudogene or open reading frame, and is therefore nonfunctional, such as TRBV1, TRBV12-1 and TRBV21, was left out. TCRdb applied fastp at Q25 and MiXCR to the public reads, then kept only in-frame beta chains. Under each unique CDR3 protein, matching rows form one entry showing the most common genes and DNA. V and J calls and clone size were set by TCRdb, not the authors. This sample lists 15,000 to 20,000 distinct CDR3 sequences; approximately 2.2% were detected once. The ten largest account for 6.9% of the sample.

T cells were expanded from blood mononuclear cells for 3 to 4 days with either the anti-CD3 antibody OKT3 or CD3/CD28 Dynabeads. The expanded T cells were grown in RPMI 1640 containing around 9.7% fetal bovine serum, recombinant human IL-2 (about 100 IU/ml) and IL-7 (5 ng/ml). Cocultures combined some 5 x 10^4 normal T cells with some 5 x 10^4 target cells and bispecific antibody in roughly 98 ul, incubated 17 hours at 37°C. Each bispecific antibody consisted of two single-chain variable fragments expressed in a single-chain diabody format with a His tag. Healthy human donors supplied the effector T cells, with peripheral blood mononuclear cells isolated from leukapheresis samples using Ficoll density gradient centrifugation.

The TCR originated in a human donor in good health. Some clones in this sample may be carry-over from other donors' samples. The sequencing sample was made of healthy donor T cells cultured with leukemia cells. The rearrangement combines TRBV19 with TRBJ2-4; matching of 5 bases hints at TRBD1 as the D gene. CDR3 sequence: CASSIGLGRENIQYF. The nucleotide sequence reads TGTGCCAGTAGTATTGGGTTGGGCAGGGAAAACATTCAGTACTTC.